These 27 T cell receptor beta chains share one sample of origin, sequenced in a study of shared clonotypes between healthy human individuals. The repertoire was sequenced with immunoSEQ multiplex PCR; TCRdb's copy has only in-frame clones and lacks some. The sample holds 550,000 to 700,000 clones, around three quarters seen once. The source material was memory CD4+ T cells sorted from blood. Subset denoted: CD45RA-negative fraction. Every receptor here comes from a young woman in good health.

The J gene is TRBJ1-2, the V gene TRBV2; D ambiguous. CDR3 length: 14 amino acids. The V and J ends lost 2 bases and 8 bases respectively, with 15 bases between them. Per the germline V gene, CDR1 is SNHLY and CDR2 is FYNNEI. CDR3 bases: TGTGCCAGCAGTGAAACGGTGACGAGATGGGGCTACACCTTC. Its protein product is CASSETVTRWGYTF.

The CDR3 sequence is CAISESRPSYSNQPQHF. The CDR3 nucleotides read TGTGCCATCAGTGAGTCGAGGCCGTCTTATAGCAATCAGCCCCAGCATTTT. The genes are TRBV10-3 and TRBJ1-5, with D uncertain. The V end was cut by 0 bases, the J end by 0 bases, with 12 bases between. Germline values: CDR1 ENHRY, CDR2 SYGVKD. This CDR3 region has 17 residues.

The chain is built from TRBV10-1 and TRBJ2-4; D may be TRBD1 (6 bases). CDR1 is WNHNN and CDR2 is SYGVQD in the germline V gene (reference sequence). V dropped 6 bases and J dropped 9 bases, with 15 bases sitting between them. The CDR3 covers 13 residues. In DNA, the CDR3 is TGCGCCAGCAGCGTCAACAGGGATCGCATTCAGTACTTC. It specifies CASSVNRDRIQYF.

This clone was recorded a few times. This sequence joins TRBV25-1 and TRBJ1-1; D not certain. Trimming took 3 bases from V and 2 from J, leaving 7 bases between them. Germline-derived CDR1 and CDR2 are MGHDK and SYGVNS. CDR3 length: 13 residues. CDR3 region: CASSDGVNTEAFF. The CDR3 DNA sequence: TGTGCCAGCAGTGATGGAGTCAACACTGAAGCTTTCTTT.

The CDR3 nucleotides read TGTGCCAGCAGCTTGCCGGGGGCCTACCCTTATGGCTACACCTTC. Translation: CASSLPGAYPYGYTF. The chain links TRBV5-4 to TRBJ1-2; TRBD1 is a possible D gene (6 bases). Trimming removed 1 base from V and 5 bases from J, with 15 bases in between. The germline gives CDR1 SGHNT, CDR2 YYREEE (reference sequence). The CDR3 has 15 residues.

DNA of the CDR3: TGTGCCAGCAGCCCGACCCGGGGGGAAACTAATGAAAAACTGTTTTTT. Its translation: CASSPTRGETNEKLFF. The rearrangement uses TRBV7-6 and TRBJ1-4; a possible D gene is TRBD1 (5 bases). The CDR3 length is 16 residues. Germline V CDR1 and CDR2: SGHVS, FNYEAQ. V lost 5 bases, J lost 1 base, and 14 bases lay in between.

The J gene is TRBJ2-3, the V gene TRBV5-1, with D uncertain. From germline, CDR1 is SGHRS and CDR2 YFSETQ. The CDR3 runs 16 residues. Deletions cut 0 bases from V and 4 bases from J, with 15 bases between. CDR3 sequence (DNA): TGCGCCAGCAGCTTGGGCCCGGCTAGTGGGGCAGATACGCAGTATTTT. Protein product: CASSLGPASGADTQYF.

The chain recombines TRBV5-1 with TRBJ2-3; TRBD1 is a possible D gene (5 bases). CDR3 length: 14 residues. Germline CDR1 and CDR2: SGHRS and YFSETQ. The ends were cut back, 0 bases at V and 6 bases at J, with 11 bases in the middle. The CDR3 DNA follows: TGCGCCAGCAGCTTGGGACAGAGTCGCGATACGCAGTATTTT. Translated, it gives CASSLGQSRDTQYF.

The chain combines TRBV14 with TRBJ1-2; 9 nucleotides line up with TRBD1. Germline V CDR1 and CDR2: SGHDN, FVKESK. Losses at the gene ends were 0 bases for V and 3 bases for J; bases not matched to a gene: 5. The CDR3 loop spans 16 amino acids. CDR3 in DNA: TGTGCCAGCAGCCAAGATTGGACAGGGGTACACTATGGCTACACCTTC. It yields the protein CASSQDWTGVHYGYTF.

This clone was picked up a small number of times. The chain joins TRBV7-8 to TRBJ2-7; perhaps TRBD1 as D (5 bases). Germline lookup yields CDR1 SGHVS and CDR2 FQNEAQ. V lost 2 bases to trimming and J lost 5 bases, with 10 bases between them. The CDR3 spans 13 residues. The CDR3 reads CASSLSRAHEQYF. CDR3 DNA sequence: TGTGCCAGCAGCTTATCCAGGGCCCACGAGCAGTACTTC.

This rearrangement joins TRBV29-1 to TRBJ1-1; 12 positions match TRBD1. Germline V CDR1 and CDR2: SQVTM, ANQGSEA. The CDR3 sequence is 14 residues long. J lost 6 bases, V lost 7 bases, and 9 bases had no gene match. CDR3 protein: CSASGTGGFAEAFF. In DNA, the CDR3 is TGCAGCGCCTCCGGGACAGGGGGCTTCGCTGAAGCTTTCTTT.

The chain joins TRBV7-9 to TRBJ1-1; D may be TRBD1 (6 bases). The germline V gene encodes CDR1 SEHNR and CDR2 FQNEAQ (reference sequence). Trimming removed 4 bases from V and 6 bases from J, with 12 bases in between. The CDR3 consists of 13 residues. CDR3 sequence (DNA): TGTGCCAGCAGCTCCAGGGGATCGGCTGAAGCTTTCTTT. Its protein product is CASSSRGSAEAFF.

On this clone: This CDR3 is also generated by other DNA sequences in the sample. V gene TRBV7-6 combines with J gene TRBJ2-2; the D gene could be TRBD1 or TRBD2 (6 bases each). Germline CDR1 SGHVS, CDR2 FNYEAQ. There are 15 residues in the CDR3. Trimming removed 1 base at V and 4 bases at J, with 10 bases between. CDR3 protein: CASSLVGGSTGELFF. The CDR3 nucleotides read TGTGCCAGCAGCTTAGTAGGGGGGTCCACCGGGGAGCTGTTTTTT.

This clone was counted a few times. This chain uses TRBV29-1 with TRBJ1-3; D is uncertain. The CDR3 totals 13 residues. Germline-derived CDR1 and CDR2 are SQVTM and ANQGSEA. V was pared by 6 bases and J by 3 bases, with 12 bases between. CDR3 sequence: CSVEGGFGNTIYF. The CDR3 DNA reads TGCAGCGTCGAGGGCGGGTTTGGAAACACCATATATTTT.

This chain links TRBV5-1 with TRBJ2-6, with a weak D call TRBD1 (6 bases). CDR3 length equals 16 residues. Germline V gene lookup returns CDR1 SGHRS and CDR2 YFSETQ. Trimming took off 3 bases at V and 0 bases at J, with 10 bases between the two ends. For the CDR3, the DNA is TGCGCCAGCAGCTACCAGGGGTACTCTGGGGCCAACGTCCTGACTTTC. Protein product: CASSYQGYSGANVLTF.

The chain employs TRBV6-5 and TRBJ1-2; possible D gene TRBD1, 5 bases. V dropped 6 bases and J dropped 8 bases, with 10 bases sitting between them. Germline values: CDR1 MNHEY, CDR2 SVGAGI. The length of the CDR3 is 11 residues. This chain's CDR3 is CASRNRGGYTF. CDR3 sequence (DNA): TGTGCCAGCAGAAACCGGGGGGGCTACACCTTC.

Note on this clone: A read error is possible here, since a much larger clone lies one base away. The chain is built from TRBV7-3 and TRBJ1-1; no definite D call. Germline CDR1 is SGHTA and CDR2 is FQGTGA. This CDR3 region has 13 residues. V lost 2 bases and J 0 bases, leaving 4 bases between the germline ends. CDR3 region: CASSLGMNTEAFF. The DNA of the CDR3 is TGTGCCAGCAGCTTAGGGATGAACACTGAAGCTTTCTTT.

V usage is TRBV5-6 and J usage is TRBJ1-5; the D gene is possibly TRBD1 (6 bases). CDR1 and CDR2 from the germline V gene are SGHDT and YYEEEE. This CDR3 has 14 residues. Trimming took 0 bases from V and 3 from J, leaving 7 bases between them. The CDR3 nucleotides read TGTGCCAGCAGCTTGGCGGGGGCCAATCAGCCCCAGCATTTT. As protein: CASSLAGANQPQHF.

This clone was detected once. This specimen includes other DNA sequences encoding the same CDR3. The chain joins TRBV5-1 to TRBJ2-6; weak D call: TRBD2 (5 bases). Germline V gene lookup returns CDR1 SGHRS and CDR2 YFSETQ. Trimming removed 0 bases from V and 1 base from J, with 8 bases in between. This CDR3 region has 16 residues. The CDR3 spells CASSLERGSGANVLTF. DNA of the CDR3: TGCGCCAGCAGCTTGGAACGGGGATCTGGGGCCAACGTCCTGACTTTC.

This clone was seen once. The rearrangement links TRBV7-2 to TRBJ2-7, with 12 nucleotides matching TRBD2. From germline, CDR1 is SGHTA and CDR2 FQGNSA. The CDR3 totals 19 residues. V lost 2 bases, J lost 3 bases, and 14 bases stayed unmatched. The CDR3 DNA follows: TGTGCCAGCAGCTTACCACGCCCAGGACTAGCGGGACCCCACTACGAGCAGTACTTC. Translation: CASSLPRPGLAGPHYEQYF.

CDR3: CASSKEQGLFVLYTF. The CDR3 DNA is TGTGCCAGCAGCAAAGAACAGGGTCTCTTCGTATTATACACCTTC. The gene calls are TRBV2 and TRBJ1-2; D is possibly TRBD1 (6 bases). The CDR3 runs 15 residues. Germline V gives CDR1 SNHLY, CDR2 FYNNEI. The V end lost 6 bases, the J end lost 11 bases, and 25 bases lay between the germline ends.

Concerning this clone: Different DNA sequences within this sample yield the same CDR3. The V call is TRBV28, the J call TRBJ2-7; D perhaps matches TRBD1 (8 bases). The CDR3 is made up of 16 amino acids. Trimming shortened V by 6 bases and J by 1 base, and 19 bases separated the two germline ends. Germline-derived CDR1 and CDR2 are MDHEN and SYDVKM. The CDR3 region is CASSPSGQGGSYEQYF. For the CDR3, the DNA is TGTGCCAGCAGCCCTAGCGGACAGGGTGGGTCCTACGAGCAGTACTTC.

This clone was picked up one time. The chain's CDR3 is CASTPQGSNQPQHF. The CDR3 DNA sequence: TGTGCCAGCACTCCGCAGGGGAGCAATCAGCCCCAGCATTTT. The chain couples TRBV6-5 to TRBJ1-5; possibly TRBD1 for D (6 bases). V was pared by 7 bases and J by 1 base, with 11 bases between. This CDR3 contains 14 residues. Germline values: CDR1 MNHEY, CDR2 SVGAGI.

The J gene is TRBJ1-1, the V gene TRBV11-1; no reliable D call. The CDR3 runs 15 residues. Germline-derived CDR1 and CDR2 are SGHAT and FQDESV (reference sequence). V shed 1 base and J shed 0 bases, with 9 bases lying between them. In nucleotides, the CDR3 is TGTGCCAGCAGCTTAGATCCTAGGATGAACACTGAAGCTTTCTTT. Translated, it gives CASSLDPRMNTEAFF.

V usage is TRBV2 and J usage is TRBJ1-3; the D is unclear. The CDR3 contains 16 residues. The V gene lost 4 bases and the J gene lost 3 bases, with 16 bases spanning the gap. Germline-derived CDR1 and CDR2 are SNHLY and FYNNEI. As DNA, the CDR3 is TGTGCCAGCAGTGCCGGGAGGCGGTTAAGTGGAAACACCATATATTTT. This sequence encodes CASSAGRRLSGNTIYF.

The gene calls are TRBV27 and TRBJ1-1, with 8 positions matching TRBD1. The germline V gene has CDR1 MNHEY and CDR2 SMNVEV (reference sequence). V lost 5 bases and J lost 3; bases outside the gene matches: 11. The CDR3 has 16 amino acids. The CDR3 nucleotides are TGTGCCAGCAGTAGAGACAGGGGCGAAGGGGACACTGAAGCTTTCTTT. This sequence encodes CASSRDRGEGDTEAFF.

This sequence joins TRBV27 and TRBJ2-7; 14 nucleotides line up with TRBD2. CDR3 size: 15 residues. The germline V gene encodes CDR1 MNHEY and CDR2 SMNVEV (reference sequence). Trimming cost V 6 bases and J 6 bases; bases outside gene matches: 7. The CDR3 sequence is CASREWTSGRSEQYF. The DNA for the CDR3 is TGTGCCAGCAGAGAATGGACTAGCGGGAGGTCCGAGCAGTACTTC.